Here is one TCR beta chain with its context. The sample comes from a study of T-cell reconstitution after alpha-beta-depleted transplantation in children. The TCRbeta library incorporated unique molecular identifiers. Each CDR3 protein gets one entry after TCRdb re-called the PCR reads with MiXCR. The data contain about 400,000 distinct CDR3 sequences, roughly 22% of them singletons. The receptor was derived from a human donor who donated a stem cell graft to a child with acute myeloid leukemia. The sample was PBMCs from the stem cell graft donor, taken from the stem cell graft.

CDR3 sequence: CASSLGLAIGDEQFF. The CDR3, as DNA: TGTGCCAGCAGTCTGGGACTAGCAATTGGCGATGAGCAGTTCTTC. The gene calls are TRBV12-3 or TRBV12-4 and TRBJ2-1; 9 nucleotides align to TRBD2. This CDR3 spans 15 amino acids. The V segment lost 5 bases and the J segment 8 bases; nucleotides outside the gene matches: 10.